This T cell receptor beta chain was captured by sequencing in a study of CD8 T cells in ankylosing spondylitis. Broader study findings: A motif in TCR beta, a set of about 8 highly homologous variants, appeared characteristic of ankylosing spondylitis blood. Reportedly, disease-linked clones are significantly enriched in ankylosing spondylitis patients' matched synovial fluid. Earlier studies detected some motif variants in reactive arthritis synovial fluid and blood.

Germline V gene data show CDR1 as SGHVS and CDR2 as FNYEAQ. Unmatched junction bases numbered 2, after V lost 2 bases and J lost 6 bases. This CDR3 region has 14 residues. In the case of this clonotype: Its antigen is undetermined.

Quantitative 5'-RACE was performed with molecular barcodes, and it yielded the TCR beta libraries. TCRdb called the 5' RACE reads again in MiXCR, with one record for every CDR3 protein. The data show 350,000 or so distinct CDR3 sequences, approximately 10% seen once. What was sequenced was blood, either unsorted or a sorted T cell fraction (not recorded which). The V and J genes are TRBV7-6 and TRBJ2-1; 9 bases fit TRBD1. This receptor was taken from a female donor with ankylosing spondylitis or in good health (not recorded which). In DNA, the CDR3 is TGTGCCAGCAGCTTATGGGACAGGGCCAATGAGCAGTTCTTC. Residues: CASSLWDRANEQFF.